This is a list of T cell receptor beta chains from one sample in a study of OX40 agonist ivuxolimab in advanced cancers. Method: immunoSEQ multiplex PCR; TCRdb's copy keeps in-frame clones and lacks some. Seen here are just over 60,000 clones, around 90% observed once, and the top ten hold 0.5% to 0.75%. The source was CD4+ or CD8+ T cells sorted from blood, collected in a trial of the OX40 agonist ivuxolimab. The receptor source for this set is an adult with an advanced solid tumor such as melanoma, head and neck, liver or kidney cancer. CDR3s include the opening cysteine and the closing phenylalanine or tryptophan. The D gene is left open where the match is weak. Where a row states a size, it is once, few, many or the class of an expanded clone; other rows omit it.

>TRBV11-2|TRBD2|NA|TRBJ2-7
CASSPRLADTYEQYF
TGTGCCAGCAGCCCTAGGCTAGCGGATACCTACGAGCAGTACTTC
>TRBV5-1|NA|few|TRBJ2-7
CASSLALGTGEQYF
TGCGCCAGCAGCTTGGCCCTGGGTACAGGTGAGCAGTACTTC
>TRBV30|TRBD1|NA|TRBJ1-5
CAWSVQGVLSNQPQHF
TGTGCCTGGAGTGTTCAGGGGGTACTTAGCAATCAGCCCCAGCATTTT
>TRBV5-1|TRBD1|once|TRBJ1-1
CASSPRTGIEAFF
TGCGCCAGCAGCCCGCGGACAGGGATTGAAGCTTTCTTT
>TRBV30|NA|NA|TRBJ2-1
CAWKGSSYNEQFF
TGTGCCTGGAAGGGGAGCTCCTACAATGAGCAGTTCTTC
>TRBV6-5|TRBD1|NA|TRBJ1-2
CASRDYRGEGYTF
TGTGCCAGCAGGGATTACAGGGGTGAAGGCTACACCTTC
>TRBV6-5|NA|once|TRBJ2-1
CASSPTGTLNNEQFF
TGTGCCAGCAGTCCAACCGGGACCCTGAACAATGAGCAGTTCTTC
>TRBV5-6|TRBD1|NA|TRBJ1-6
CASRQGAGSPLHF
TGTGCCAGTCGCCAGGGGGCTGGATCACCCCTCCACTTT
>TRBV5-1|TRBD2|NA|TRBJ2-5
CASGPTSGGRETQYF
TGCGCCAGCGGCCCGACTAGCGGGGGGAGGGAGACCCAGTACTTC
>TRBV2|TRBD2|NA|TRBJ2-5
CASSGLAGEETQYF
TGTGCCAGCAGTGGCTTAGCGGGAGAAGAGACCCAGTACTTC
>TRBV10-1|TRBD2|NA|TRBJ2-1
CASSRTSGIYSNEQFF
TGCGCCAGCAGTAGGACTAGCGGGATTTATAGCAATGAGCAGTTCTTC
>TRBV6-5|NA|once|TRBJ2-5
CASSYSLGGGQETQYF
TGTGCCAGCAGTTACTCGCTTGGGGGAGGCCAAGAGACCCAGTACTTC
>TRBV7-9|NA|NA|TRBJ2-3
CASSGDNWDTDTQYF
TGTGCCAGCAGCGGGGACAATTGGGACACAGATACGCAGTATTTT
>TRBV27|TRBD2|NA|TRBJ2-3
CASSLRPPRRERADTQYF
TGTGCCAGCAGTTTAAGGCCCCCACGGCGGGAGAGGGCAGATACGCAGTATTTT
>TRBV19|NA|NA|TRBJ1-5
CASRQQVNQPQHF
TGTGCCAGTCGACAGCAAGTTAATCAGCCCCAGCATTTT
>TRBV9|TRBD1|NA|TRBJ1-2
CASSPGRGNYGYTF
TGTGCCAGCAGCCCCGGCAGGGGGAACTATGGCTACACCTTC
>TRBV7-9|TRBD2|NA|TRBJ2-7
CASSSSKLAEVGHEQYF
TGTGCCAGCAGCTCCTCGAAACTAGCGGAAGTAGGTCACGAGCAGTACTTC
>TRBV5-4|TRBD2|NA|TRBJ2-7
CASSLGLAGAYEQYF
TGTGCCAGCAGCTTGGGATTAGCGGGAGCCTACGAGCAGTACTTC
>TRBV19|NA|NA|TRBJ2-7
CASSHREPSAYEQYF
TGTGCCAGTAGCCACAGGGAACCCAGCGCCTACGAGCAGTACTTC
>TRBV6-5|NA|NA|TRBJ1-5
CASSYDGAKQPQHF
TGTGCCAGCAGTTACGACGGGGCTAAACAGCCCCAGCATTTT
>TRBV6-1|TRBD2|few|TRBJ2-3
CASSVAGEDTQYF
TGTGCCAGCAGCGTAGCGGGAGAGGATACGCAGTATTTT
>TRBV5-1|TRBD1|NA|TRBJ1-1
CASSSPLGSRGQYYTEAFF
TGCGCCAGCAGCTCCCCACTGGGTAGCCGGGGACAGTACTACACTGAAGCTTTCTTT
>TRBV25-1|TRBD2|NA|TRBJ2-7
CASSELLAGGPSSYEQYF
TGTGCCAGCAGTGAACTCCTAGCGGGGGGGCCAAGCTCCTACGAGCAGTACTTC
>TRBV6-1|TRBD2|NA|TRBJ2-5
CASSAPPGTILIETQYF
TGTGCCAGCAGTGCCCCTCCCGGGACTATCCTAATTGAGACCCAGTACTTC
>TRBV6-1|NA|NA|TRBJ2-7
CASSGHLSYEQYF
TGTGCCAGCAGTGGACACCTATCCTACGAGCAGTACTTC
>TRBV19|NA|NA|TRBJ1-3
CASRAGTTSGNTIYF
TGTGCCAGTAGAGCCGGGACGACCTCTGGAAACACCATATATTTT
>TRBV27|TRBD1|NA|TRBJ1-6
CASGLTGLSSYNSPLHF
TGTGCCAGCGGACTGACAGGGTTAAGCTCCTATAATTCACCCCTCCACTTT
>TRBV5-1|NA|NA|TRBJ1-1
CASSPGSGREAFF
TGCGCCAGCAGCCCTGGATCCGGTCGGGAAGCTTTCTTT
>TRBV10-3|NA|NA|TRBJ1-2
CAISEDGYGYTF
TGTGCCATCAGTGAGGACGGCTATGGCTACACCTTC
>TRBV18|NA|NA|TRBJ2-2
CASSPLASEVGGELFF
TGTGCCAGCTCACCACTGGCTTCGGAGGTTGGCGGGGAGCTGTTTTTT
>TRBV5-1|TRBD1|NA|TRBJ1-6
CASSIQQGADNSPLHF
TGCGCCAGCAGCATCCAACAGGGGGCTGATAATTCACCCCTCCACTTT
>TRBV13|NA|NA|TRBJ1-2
CASSLGGVDYGYTF
TGTGCCAGCAGCTTAGGGGGAGTAGACTATGGCTACACCTTC
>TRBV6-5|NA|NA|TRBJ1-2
CASSPGGVYGYTF
TGTGCCAGCAGCCCCGGGGGGGTCTATGGCTACACCTTC
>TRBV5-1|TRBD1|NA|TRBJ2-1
CASSYPGQSFNEQFF
TGCGCCAGCAGCTATCCGGGACAGTCGTTTAATGAGCAGTTCTTC
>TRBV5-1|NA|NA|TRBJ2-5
CASSFGGSTEETQYF
TGCGCCAGCAGCTTTGGCGGTAGTACAGAAGAGACCCAGTACTTC
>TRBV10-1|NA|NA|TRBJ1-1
CASSESRRGNTEAFF
TGCGCCAGCAGTGAGTCCCGTCGTGGGAACACTGAAGCTTTCTTT
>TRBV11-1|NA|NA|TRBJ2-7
CASSPVDYEQYF
TGTGCCAGCAGCCCAGTTGATTACGAGCAGTACTTC
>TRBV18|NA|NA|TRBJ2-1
CASSPGTRGDNEQFF
TGTGCCAGCTCACCGGGAACTAGGGGCGACAATGAGCAGTTCTTC
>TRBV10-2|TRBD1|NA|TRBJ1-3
CASRPAGTGGLHRNTIYF
TGCGCCAGCAGGCCCGCCGGGACAGGGGGTTTGCATCGAAACACCATATATTTT
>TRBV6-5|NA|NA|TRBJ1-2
CASSYSKGGYGYTF
TGTGCCAGCAGTTACTCGAAAGGGGGGTATGGCTACACCTTC
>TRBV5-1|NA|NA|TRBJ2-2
CASSSSLANTGELFF
TGCGCCAGCAGCTCTTCTCTCGCGAACACCGGGGAGCTGTTTTTT
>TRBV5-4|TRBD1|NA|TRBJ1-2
CASSSETGAGGYTF
TGTGCCAGCAGCTCCGAGACAGGGGCGGGGGGCTACACCTTC
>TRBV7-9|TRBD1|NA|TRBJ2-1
CASSIRTGYNEQFF
TGTGCCAGCAGCATCAGGACAGGCTACAATGAGCAGTTCTTC
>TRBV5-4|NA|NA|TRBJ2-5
CASSSNLQASGAQYF
TGTGCCAGCAGCTCTAACCTGCAGGCCTCTGGGGCCCAGTACTTC
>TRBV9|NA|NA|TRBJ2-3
CASSLSPWTDTQYF
TGTGCCAGCAGCTTATCCCCCTGGACAGATACGCAGTATTTT
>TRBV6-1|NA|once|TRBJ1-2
CASSERSHGYTF
TGTGCCAGCAGTGAACGGAGCCATGGCTACACCTTC
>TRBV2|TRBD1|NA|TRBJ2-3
CASSEAGTGGDTQYF
TGTGCCAGCAGTGAAGCGGGGACAGGAGGAGATACGCAGTATTTT
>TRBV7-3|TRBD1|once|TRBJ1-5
CASSIGTGGRDQPQHF
TGTGCCAGCAGCATAGGGACAGGGGGTAGGGATCAGCCCCAGCATTTT
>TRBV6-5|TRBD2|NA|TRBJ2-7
CASSYSGRPFYEQYF
TGTGCCAGCAGTTATAGCGGGAGGCCCTTCTACGAGCAGTACTTC
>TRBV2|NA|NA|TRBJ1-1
CASSDSSRAGVNTEAFF
TGTGCCAGCAGTGATAGCTCCCGTGCAGGGGTGAACACTGAAGCTTTCTTT
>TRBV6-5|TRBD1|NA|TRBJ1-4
CASSRDRDEKLFF
TGTGCCAGCAGTAGGGACAGGGATGAAAAACTGTTTTTT
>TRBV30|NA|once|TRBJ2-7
CAWSSLGGSTYEQYF
TGTGCCTGGAGTTCACTAGGCGGTTCTACCTACGAGCAGTACTTC
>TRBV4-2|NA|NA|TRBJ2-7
CASSQDTAGLSYEQYF
TGTGCCAGCAGCCAAGATACGGCAGGGCTCTCCTACGAGCAGTACTTC
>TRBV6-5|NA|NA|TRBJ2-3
CASSLGHSTDTQYF
TGTGCCAGCAGCTTAGGACATTCCACAGATACGCAGTATTTT
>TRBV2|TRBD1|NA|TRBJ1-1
CASITGAGTEAFF
TGTGCCAGCATTACAGGGGCGGGAACTGAAGCTTTCTTT
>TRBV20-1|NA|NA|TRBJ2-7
CSAHSREQYF
TGCAGTGCCCACAGCCGGGAGCAGTACTTC
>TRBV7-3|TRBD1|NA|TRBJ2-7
CASSLRTGIDEQYF
TGTGCCAGCAGCTTAAGGACAGGGATCGACGAGCAGTACTTC
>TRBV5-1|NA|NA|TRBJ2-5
CASSLVPTKFETQYF
TGCGCCAGCAGCTTAGTTCCCACCAAGTTTGAGACCCAGTACTTC
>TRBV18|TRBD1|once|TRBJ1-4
CASSPGQGRNEKLFF
TGTGCCAGCTCACCGGGACAGGGACGCAATGAAAAACTGTTTTTT
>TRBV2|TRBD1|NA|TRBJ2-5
CATGPGQGREGGETQYF
TGTGCCACGGGACCCGGACAGGGGAGGGAAGGGGGAGAGACCCAGTACTTC